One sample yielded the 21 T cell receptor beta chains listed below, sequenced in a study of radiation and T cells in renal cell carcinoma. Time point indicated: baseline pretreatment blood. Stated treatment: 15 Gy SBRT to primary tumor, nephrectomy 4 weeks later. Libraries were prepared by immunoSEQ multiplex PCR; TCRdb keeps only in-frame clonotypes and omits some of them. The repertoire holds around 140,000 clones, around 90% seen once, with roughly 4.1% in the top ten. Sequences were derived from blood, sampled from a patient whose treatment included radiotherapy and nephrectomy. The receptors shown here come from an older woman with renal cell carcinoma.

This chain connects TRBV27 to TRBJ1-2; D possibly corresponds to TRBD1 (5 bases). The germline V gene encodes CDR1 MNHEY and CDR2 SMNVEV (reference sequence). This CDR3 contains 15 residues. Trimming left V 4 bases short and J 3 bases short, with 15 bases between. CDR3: CASSSATGTHYGYTF. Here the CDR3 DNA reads TGTGCCAGCAGTTCCGCCACCGGGACTCACTATGGCTACACCTTC.

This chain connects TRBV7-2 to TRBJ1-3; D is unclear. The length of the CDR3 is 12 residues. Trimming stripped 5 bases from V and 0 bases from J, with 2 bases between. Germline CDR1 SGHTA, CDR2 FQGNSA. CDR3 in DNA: TGTGCCAGCAGCCCCTCTGGAAACACCATATATTTT. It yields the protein CASSPSGNTIYF.

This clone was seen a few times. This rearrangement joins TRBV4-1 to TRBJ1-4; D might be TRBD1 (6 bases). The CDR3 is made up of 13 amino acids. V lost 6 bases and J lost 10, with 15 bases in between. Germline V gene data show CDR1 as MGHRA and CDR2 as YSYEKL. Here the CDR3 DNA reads TGCGCCAGCAGGACCGCAGGGGAGGGAAAACTGTTTTTT. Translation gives CASRTAGEGKLFF.

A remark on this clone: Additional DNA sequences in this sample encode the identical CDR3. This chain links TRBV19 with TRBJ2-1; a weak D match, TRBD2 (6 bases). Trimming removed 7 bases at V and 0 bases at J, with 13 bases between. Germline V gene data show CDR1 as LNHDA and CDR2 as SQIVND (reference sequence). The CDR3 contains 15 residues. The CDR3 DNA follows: TGTGCCAGTACCCCCGCCGGGGGCTCCTACAATGAGCAGTTCTTC. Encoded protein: CASTPAGGSYNEQFF.

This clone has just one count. The CDR3 is CASSQDGQSNSPLHF. The CDR3 coding sequence is TGCGCCAGCAGCCAAGATGGGCAGAGTAATTCACCCCTCCACTTT. V is TRBV4-1 and J is TRBJ1-6; D gene unclear. The CDR3 has 15 amino acids. Trimming stripped 0 bases from V and 6 bases from J, with 9 bases between. Per the germline V gene, CDR1 is MGHRA and CDR2 is YSYEKL.

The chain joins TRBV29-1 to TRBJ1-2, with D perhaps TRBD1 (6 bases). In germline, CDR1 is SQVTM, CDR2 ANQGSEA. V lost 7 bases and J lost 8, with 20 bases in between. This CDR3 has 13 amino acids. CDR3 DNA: TGCAGCGCTGACCTATCGACAGGTCTAGGCTACACCTTC. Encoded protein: CSADLSTGLGYTF.

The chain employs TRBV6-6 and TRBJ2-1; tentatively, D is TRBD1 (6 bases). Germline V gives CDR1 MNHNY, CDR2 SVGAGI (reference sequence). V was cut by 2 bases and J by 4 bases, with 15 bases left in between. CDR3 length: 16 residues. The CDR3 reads CASSYPTGPKYNEQFF. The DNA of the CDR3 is TGTGCCAGCAGTTACCCGACAGGTCCGAAATACAATGAGCAGTTCTTC.

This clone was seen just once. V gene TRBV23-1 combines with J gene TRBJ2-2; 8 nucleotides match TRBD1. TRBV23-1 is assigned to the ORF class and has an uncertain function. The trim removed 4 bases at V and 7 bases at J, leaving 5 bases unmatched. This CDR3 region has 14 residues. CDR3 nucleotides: TGCGCCAGCAGTCTGGGACAGGTCCTCGGGGAGCTGTTTTTT. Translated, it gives CASSLGQVLGELFF.

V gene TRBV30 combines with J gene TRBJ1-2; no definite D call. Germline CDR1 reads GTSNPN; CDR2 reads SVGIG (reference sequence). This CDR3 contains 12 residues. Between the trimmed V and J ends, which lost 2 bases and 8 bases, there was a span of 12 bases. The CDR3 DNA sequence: TGTGCCTGGAGTTTTGGACGCCGGGGCTACACCTTC. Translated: CAWSFGRRGYTF. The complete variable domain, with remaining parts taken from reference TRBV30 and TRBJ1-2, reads SQTIHQWPATLVQPVGSPLSLECTVEGTSNPNLYWYRQAAGRGLQLLFYSVGIGQISSEVPQNLSASRPQDRQFILSSKKLLLSDSGFYLCAWSFGRRGYTFGSGTRLTVV.

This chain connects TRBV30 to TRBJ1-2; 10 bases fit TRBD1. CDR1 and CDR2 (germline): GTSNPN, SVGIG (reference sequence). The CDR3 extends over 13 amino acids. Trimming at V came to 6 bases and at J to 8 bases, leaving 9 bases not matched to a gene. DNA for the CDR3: TGTGCCTGCAAGACAGGGGGCGCTGGAGGCTACACCTTC. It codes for CACKTGGAGGYTF.

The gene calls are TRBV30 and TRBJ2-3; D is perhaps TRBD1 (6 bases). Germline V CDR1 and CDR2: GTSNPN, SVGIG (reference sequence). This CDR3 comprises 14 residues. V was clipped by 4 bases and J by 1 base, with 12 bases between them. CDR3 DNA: TGTGCCTGGAATTTGCCAGGGGGCACAGATACGCAGTATTTT. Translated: CAWNLPGGTDTQYF.

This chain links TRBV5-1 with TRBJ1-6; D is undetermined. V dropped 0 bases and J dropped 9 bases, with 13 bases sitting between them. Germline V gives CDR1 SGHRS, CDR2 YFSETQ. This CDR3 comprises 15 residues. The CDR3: CASSLGSVSSSPLHF. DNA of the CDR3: TGCGCCAGCAGCTTGGGCTCGGTCTCGAGTTCACCCCTCCACTTT.

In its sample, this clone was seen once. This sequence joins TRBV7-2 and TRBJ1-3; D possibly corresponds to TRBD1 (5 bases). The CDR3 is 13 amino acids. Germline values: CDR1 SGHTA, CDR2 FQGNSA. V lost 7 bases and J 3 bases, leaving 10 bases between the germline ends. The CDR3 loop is CASNTGYGNTIYF. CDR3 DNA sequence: TGTGCCAGCAACACAGGTTATGGAAACACCATATATTTT.

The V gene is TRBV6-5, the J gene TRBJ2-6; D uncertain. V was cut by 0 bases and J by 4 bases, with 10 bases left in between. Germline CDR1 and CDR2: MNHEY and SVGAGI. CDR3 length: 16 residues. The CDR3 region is CASSYSIGSGANVLTF. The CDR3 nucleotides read TGTGCCAGCAGTTACTCGATAGGATCCGGGGCCAACGTCCTGACTTTC.

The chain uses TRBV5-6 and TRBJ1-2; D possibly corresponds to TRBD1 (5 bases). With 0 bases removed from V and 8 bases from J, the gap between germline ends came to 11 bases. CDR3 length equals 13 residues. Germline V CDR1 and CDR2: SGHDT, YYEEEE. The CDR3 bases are TGTGCCAGCAGCTTGGACAGGCGACACGGCTACACCTTC. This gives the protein CASSLDRRHGYTF.

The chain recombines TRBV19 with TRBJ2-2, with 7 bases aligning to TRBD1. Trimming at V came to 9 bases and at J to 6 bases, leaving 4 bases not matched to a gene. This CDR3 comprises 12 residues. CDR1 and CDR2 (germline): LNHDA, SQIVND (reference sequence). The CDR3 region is CASHRGAGELFF. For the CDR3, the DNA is TGTGCCAGCCACAGGGGCGCCGGGGAGCTGTTTTTT.

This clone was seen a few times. CDR3 sequence (DNA): TGTGCCAGCAGTGACAGCAATCAGCCCCAGCATTTT. This codes for CASSDSNQPQHF. J is TRBJ1-5 and V is TRBV6-1; unclear D gene. Looked up from germline, CDR1 is MNHNS and CDR2 is SASEGT. The CDR3 is made up of 12 amino acids. V gave up 3 bases and J gave up 1 base, with 1 base separating them.

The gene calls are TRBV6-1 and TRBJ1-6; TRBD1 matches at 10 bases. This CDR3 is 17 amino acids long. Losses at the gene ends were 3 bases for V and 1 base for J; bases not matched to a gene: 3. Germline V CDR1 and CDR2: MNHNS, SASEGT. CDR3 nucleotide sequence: TGTGCCAGCAGTGATAGGGACAGGGGATCCTATAATTCACCCCTCCACTTT. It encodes CASSDRDRGSYNSPLHF.

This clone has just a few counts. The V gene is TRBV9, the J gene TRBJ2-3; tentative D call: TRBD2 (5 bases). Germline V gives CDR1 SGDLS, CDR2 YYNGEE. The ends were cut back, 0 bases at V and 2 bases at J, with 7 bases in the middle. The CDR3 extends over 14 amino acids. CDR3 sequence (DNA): TGTGCCAGCAGCGTAGCGGAGGCCACAGATACGCAGTATTTT. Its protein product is CASSVAEATDTQYF.

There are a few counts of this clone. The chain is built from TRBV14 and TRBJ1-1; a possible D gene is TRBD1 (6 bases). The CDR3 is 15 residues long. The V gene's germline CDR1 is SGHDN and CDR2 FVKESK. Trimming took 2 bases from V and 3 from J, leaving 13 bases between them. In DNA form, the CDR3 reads TGTGCCAGCAGCCAAATCAAACAGGGTCACACTGAAGCTTTCTTT. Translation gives CASSQIKQGHTEAFF.

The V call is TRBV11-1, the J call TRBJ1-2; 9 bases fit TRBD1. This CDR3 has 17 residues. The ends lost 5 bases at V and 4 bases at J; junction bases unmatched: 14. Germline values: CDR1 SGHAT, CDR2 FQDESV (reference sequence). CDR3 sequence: CASSLDRGVTPPYGYTF. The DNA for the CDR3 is TGTGCCAGCAGCCTCGACAGGGGGGTAACGCCACCCTATGGCTACACCTTC.